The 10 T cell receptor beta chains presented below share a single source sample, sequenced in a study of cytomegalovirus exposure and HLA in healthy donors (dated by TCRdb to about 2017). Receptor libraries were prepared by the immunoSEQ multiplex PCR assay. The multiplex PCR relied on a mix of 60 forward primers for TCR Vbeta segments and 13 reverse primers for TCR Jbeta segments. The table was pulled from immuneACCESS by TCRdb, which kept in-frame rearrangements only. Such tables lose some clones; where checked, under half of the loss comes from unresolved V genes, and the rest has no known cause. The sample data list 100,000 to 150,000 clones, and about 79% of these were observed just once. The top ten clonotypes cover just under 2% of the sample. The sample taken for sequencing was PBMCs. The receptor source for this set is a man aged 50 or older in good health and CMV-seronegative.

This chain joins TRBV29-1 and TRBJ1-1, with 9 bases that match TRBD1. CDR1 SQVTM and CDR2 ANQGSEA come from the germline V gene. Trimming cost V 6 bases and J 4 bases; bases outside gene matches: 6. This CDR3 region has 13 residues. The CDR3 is CSVGTGGSTEAFF. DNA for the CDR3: TGCAGCGTGGGAACAGGGGGCAGCACTGAAGCTTTCTTT. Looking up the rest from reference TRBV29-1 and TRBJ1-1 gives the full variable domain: SAVISQKPSRDICQRGTSLTIQCQVDSQVTMMFWYRQQPGQSLTLIATANQGSEATYESGFVIDKFPISRPNLTFSTLTVSNMSPEDSSIYLCSVGTGGSTEAFFGQGTRLTVV.

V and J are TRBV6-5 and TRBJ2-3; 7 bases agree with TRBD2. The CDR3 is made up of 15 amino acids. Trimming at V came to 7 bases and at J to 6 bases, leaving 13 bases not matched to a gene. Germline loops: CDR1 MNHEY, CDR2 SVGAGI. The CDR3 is CASTPVGGGWDTQYF. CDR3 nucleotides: TGTGCCAGCACCCCTGTTGGGGGGGGGTGGGATACGCAGTATTTT.

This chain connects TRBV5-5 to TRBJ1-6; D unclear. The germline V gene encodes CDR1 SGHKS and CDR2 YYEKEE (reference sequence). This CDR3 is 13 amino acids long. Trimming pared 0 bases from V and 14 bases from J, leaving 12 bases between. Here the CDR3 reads CASSLAGGLSLHF. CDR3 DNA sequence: TGTGCCAGCAGCTTGGCCGGCGGCCTTTCCCTCCACTTT.

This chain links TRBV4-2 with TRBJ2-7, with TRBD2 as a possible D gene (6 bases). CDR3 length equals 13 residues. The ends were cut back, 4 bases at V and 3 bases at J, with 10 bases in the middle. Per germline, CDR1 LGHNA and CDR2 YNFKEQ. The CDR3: CASSPDYYYEQYF. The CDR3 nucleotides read TGTGCCAGCAGCCCGGACTACTACTACGAGCAGTACTTC.

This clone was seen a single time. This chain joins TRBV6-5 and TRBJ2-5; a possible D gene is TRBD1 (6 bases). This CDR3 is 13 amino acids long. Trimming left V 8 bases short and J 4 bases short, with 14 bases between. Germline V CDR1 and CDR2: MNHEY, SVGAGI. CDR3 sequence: CASLKEGGETQYF. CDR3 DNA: TGTGCCAGCCTTAAGGAAGGGGGAGAGACCCAGTACTTC.

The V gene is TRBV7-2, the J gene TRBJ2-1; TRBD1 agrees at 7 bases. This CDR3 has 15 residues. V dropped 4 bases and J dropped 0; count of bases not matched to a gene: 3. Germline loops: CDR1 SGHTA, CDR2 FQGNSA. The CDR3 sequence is CASSSDRTSYNEQFF. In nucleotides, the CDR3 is TGTGCCAGCAGCTCGGACAGGACCTCCTACAATGAGCAGTTCTTC. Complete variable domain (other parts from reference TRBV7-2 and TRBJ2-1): GAGVSQSPSNKVTEKGKDVELRCDPISGHTALYWYRQSLGQGLEFLIYFQGNSAPDKSGLPSDRFSAERTGGSVSTLTIQRTQQEDSAVYLCASSSDRTSYNEQFFGPGTRLTVL.

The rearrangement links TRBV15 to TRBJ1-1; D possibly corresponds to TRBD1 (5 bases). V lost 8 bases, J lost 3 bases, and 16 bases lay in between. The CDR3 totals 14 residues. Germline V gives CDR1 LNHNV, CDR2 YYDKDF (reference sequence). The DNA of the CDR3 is TGTGCCACCGAATTGCGAGGAGGGGACACTGAAGCTTTCTTT. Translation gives CATELRGGDTEAFF.

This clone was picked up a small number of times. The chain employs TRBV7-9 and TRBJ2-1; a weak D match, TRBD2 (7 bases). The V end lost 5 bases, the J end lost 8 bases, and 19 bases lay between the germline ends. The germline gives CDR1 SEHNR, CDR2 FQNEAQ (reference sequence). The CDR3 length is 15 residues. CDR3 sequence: CASSPRGRGGDEQFF. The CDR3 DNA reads TGTGCCAGCAGCCCCCGGGGAAGGGGGGGTGATGAGCAGTTCTTC.

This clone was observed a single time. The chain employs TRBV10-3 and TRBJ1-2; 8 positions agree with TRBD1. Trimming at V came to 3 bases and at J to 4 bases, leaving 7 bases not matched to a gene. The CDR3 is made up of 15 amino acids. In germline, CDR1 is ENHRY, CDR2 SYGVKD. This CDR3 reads CAISDRGQVLYGYTF. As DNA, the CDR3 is TGTGCCATCAGTGATAGGGGACAGGTACTCTATGGCTACACCTTC.

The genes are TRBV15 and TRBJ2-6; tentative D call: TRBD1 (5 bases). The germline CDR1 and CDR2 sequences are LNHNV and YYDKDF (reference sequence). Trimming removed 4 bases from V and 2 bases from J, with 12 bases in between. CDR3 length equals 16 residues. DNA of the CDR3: TGTGCCACCAGCACTCCAGGGATTGCTGGGGCCAACGTCCTGACTTTC. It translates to CATSTPGIAGANVLTF.